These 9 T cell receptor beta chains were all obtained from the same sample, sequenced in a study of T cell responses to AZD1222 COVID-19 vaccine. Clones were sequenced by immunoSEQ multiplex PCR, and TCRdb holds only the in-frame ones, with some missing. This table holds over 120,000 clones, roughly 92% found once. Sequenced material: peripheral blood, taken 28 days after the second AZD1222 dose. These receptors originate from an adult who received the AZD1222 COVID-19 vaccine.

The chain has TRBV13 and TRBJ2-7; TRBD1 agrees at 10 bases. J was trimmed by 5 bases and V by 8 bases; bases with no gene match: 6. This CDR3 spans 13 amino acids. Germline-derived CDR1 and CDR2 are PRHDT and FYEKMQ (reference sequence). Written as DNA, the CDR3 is TGTGCCAGCCAGGACAGGGGGGAAAACGAGCAGTACTTC. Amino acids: CASQDRGENEQYF.

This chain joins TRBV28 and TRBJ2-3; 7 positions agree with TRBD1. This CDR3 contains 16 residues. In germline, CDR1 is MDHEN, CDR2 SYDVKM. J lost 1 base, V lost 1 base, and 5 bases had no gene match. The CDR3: CASSLSRGLGTDTQYF. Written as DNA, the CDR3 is TGTGCCAGCAGTTTATCAAGGGGGCTGGGCACAGATACGCAGTATTTT. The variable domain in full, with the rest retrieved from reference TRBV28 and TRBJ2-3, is DVKVTQSSRYLVKRTGEKVFLECVQDMDHENMFWYRQDPGLGLRLIYFSYDVKMKEKGDIPEGYSVSREKKERFSLILESASTNQTSMYLCASSLSRGLGTDTQYFGPGTRLTVL.

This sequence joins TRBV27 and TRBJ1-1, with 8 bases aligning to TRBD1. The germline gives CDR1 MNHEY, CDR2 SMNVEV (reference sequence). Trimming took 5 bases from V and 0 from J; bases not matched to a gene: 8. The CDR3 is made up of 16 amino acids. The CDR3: CASSANRGKMNTEAFF. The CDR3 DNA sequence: TGTGCCAGCAGTGCTAACAGGGGGAAGATGAACACTGAAGCTTTCTTT.

The CDR3 DNA sequence: TGTGCCATCAGAGGCAGAACGAACACCGGGGAGCTGTTTTTT. Its translation is CAIRGRTNTGELFF. The chain carries TRBV10-3 and TRBJ2-2; no clear D gene. There are 14 residues in the CDR3. Trimming shortened V by 6 bases and J by 0 bases, and 8 bases separated the two germline ends. Germline CDR1 ENHRY, CDR2 SYGVKD.

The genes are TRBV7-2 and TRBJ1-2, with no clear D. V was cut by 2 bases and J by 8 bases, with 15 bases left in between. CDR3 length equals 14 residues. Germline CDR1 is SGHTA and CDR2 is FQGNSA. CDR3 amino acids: CASSLPDGSRGYTF. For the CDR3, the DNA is TGTGCCAGCAGCTTACCGGACGGGTCTCGGGGCTACACCTTC.

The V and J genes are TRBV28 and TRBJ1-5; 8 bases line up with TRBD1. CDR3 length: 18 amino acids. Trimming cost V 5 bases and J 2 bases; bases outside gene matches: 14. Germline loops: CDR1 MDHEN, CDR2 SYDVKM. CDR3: CASSRGARSTGGNQPQHF. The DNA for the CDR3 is TGTGCCAGCAGTCGGGGGGCACGGTCGACAGGGGGCAATCAGCCCCAGCATTTT.

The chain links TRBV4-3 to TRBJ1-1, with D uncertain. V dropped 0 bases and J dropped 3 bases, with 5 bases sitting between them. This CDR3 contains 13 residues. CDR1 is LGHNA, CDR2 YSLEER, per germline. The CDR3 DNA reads TGCGCCAGCAGCCAAGATGTGGACACTGAAGCTTTCTTT. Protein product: CASSQDVDTEAFF.

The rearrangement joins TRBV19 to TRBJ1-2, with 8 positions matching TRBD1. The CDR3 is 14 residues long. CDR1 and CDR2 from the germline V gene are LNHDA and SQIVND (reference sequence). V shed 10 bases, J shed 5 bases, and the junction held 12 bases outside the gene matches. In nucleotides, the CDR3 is TGTGCCACCATCCCGCCCGGGACAGGATATGGCTACACCTTC. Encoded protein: CATIPPGTGYGYTF.

The DNA for the CDR3 is TGTGCCAGCAGCTTCGGGACAGGGGTGACTAATGAAAAACTGTTTTTT. It translates to CASSFGTGVTNEKLFF. The chain carries TRBV5-6 and TRBJ1-4; TRBD1 agrees at 10 bases. Germline assignment: CDR1 SGHDT and CDR2 YYEEEE. V lost 2 bases and J lost 2; bases outside the gene matches: 3. The CDR3 runs 16 residues.